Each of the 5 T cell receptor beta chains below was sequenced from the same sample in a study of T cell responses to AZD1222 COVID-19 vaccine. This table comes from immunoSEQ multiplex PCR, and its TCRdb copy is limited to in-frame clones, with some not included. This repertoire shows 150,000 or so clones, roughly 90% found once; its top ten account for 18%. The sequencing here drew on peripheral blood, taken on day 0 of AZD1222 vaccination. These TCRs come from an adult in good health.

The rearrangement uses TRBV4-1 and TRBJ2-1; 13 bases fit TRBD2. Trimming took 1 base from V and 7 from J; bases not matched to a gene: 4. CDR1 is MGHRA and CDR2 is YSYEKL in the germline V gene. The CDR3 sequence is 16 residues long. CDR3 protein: CASSQALGLAGNEQFF. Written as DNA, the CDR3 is TGCGCCAGCAGCCAAGCCCTGGGACTAGCGGGAAATGAGCAGTTCTTC.

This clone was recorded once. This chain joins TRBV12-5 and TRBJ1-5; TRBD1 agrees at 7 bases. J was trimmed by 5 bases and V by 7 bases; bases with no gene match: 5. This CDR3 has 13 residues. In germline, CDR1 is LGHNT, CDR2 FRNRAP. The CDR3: CASAPGQHQPQHF. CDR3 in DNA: TGTGCTAGTGCCCCGGGACAGCATCAGCCCCAGCATTTT.

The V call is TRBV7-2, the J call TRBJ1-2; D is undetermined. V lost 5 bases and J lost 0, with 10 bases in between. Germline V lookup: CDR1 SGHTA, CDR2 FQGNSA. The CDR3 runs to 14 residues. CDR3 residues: CASSVDTSNYGYTF. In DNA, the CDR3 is TGTGCCAGCAGCGTAGACACTTCTAACTATGGCTACACCTTC.

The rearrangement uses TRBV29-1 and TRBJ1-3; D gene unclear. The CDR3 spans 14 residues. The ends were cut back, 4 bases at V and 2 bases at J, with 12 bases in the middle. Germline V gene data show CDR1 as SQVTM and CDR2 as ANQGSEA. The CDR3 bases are TGCAGCGTTGCTTCTTCCCAGGCTGGAAACACCATATATTTT. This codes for CSVASSQAGNTIYF. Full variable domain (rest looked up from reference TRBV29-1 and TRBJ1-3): SAVISQKPSRDICQRGTSLTIQCQVDSQVTMMFWYRQQPGQSLTLIATANQGSEATYESGFVIDKFPISRPNLTFSTLTVSNMSPEDSSIYLCSVASSQAGNTIYFGEGSWLTVV.

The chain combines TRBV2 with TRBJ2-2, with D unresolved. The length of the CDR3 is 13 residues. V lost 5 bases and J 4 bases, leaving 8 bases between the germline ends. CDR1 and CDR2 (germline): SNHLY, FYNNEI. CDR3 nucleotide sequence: TGTGCCAGCAGTCGACTCTTCACCGGGGAGCTGTTTTTT. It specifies CASSRLFTGELFF.